This entry lists 21 T cell receptor beta chains sequenced from one sample in a study of blood T cell repertoires in COVID-19. The data were produced by immunoSEQ multiplex PCR, yet TCRdb's version contains in-frame clones alone and is incomplete. The sample includes some 140,000 clones, roughly four fifths of them seen just once. The specimen sequenced was peripheral blood. These receptors came from a woman in her sixties with acute or convalescent COVID-19.

This chain joins TRBV6-5 and TRBJ1-2, with a tentative D call TRBD1 (6 bases). Per the germline V gene, CDR1 is MNHEY and CDR2 is SVGAGI. V shed 10 bases and J shed 7 bases, with 22 bases lying between them. CDR3 size: 14 residues. The CDR3 nucleotides are TGTGCCACCAACAGGGACGGCCGAACGGGTGGCTACACCTTC. It codes for CATNRDGRTGGYTF.

This clone was counted only a few times. CDR3 sequence reads: CASRTGTEAVGYTF. The CDR3 DNA reads as TGTGCCAGCAGGACCGGGACAGAGGCTGTCGGGTACACCTTC. The V call is TRBV28, the J call TRBJ1-2; 7 nucleotides align to TRBD1. The germline CDR1 and CDR2 sequences are MDHEN and SYDVKM. The CDR3 length is 14 residues. J lost 11 bases, V lost 6 bases, and 15 bases had no gene match.

Here the CDR3 reads CASSLDPSNTGELFF. CDR3 coding DNA: TGCGCCAGCAGCTTGGATCCGAGCAACACCGGGGAGCTGTTTTTT. The rearrangement uses TRBV5-1 and TRBJ2-2; no reliable D call. The CDR3 runs to 15 residues. In germline, CDR1 is SGHRS, CDR2 YFSETQ. Trimming shortened V by 0 bases and J by 2 bases, and 8 bases separated the two germline ends.

The V call is TRBV7-3, the J call TRBJ2-2; 8 positions agree with TRBD2. Germline CDR1 reads SGHTA; CDR2 reads FQGTGA. CDR3 size: 17 residues. The V gene end was trimmed by 4 bases and the J gene end by 5 bases; junction bases not matched to a gene: 12. CDR3 region: CASSSLPGLVQTGELFF. CDR3 sequence (DNA): TGTGCCAGCAGCTCGCTCCCGGGACTAGTTCAGACCGGGGAGCTGTTTTTT.

This clone appeared a single time. The chain couples TRBV7-2 to TRBJ2-7; a possible D gene is TRBD1 (5 bases). The CDR3 sequence is 15 residues long. Germline lookup yields CDR1 SGHTA and CDR2 FQGNSA. Trimming removed 1 base from V and 7 bases from J, with 17 bases in between. The CDR3 loop is CASSLGVTADLEQYF. In DNA form, the CDR3 reads TGTGCCAGCAGCTTAGGGGTGACAGCCGATTTAGAGCAGTACTTC. The entire variable domain, with the rest obtained from reference TRBV7-2 and TRBJ2-7, is as follows: GAGVSQSPSNKVTEKGKDVELRCDPISGHTALYWYRQSLGQGLEFLIYFQGNSAPDKSGLPSDRFSAERTGGSVSTLTIQRTQQEDSAVYLCASSLGVTADLEQYFGPGTRLTVT.

This chain connects TRBV5-6 to TRBJ1-1; TRBD1 matches at 7 bases. The V and J ends lost 2 bases and 0 bases, in that order; junction bases with no gene match: 7. This CDR3 region has 16 residues. Germline values: CDR1 SGHDT, CDR2 YYEEEE. DNA for the CDR3: TGTGCCAGCAGCTTTAAACAGGGGCTCCTGAACACTGAAGCTTTCTTT. The encoded protein is CASSFKQGLLNTEAFF. The whole variable domain, remainder taken from reference TRBV5-6 and TRBJ1-1, is DAGVTQSPTHLIKTRGQQVTLRCSPKSGHDTVSWYQQALGQGPQFIFQYYEEEERQRGNFPDRFSGHQFPNYSSELNVNALLLGDSALYLCASSFKQGLLNTEAFFGQGTRLTVV.

This chain links TRBV6-5 with TRBJ1-1; weak D call: TRBD1 (5 bases). V was shortened by 8 bases and J by 4 bases, with 8 bases between the two germline ends. Germline CDR1 MNHEY, CDR2 SVGAGI. There are 11 residues in the CDR3. The CDR3 DNA is TGTGCCAGCTGGGGCCTCACTGAAGCTTTCTTT. Amino acid sequence: CASWGLTEAFF.

The chain employs TRBV10-3 and TRBJ2-5; 9 positions match TRBD1. CDR3 length: 15 residues. The ends lost 2 bases at V and 5 bases at J; junction bases unmatched: 6. CDR1 ENHRY and CDR2 SYGVKD come from the germline V gene. The CDR3 DNA is TGTGCCATCAGTGAGGCCCCCGGGACAGGGGAGACCCAGTACTTC. Its protein is CAISEAPGTGETQYF.

This chain links TRBV7-9 with TRBJ1-5; possible D gene TRBD1, 6 bases. Trimming shortened V by 5 bases and J by 5 bases, and 13 bases separated the two germline ends. CDR1 and CDR2 (germline): SEHNR, FQNEAQ (reference sequence). This CDR3 spans 14 amino acids. The chain's CDR3 is CASSRGQLDQPQHF. DNA of the CDR3: TGTGCCAGCAGCCGAGGACAGCTGGATCAGCCCCAGCATTTT.

This clone occurred once. The gene calls are TRBV3-1 (or the pseudogene TRBV3-2) and TRBJ1-4, with 8 bases lining up with TRBD1. Per germline, CDR1 LGHDT and CDR2 YNNKEL (reference sequence). The CDR3 totals 14 residues. With 5 bases clipped from V and 7 bases from J, the junction kept 6 bases outside the gene matches. For the CDR3, the DNA is TGTGCCAGCAGCAAAGGACAGGGAACTGAAAAACTGTTTTTT. It yields the protein CASSKGQGTEKLFF.

This clone was found a few times. The chain joins TRBV5-1 to TRBJ2-5, with TRBD2 identical over 7 bases. Germline V gene lookup returns CDR1 SGHRS and CDR2 YFSETQ. V shed 4 bases and J 2 bases; nucleotides not matched to a gene: 11. The CDR3 is 16 amino acids. The CDR3 sequence: CASSALSWGGQETQYF. In DNA, the CDR3 is TGCGCCAGCAGCGCATTATCGTGGGGGGGTCAAGAGACCCAGTACTTC.

The V gene is TRBV12-3 or TRBV12-4, the J gene TRBJ1-1; D might be TRBD1 (5 bases). Trimming pared 8 bases from V and 4 bases from J, leaving 14 bases between. The CDR3 contains 13 residues. The CDR3: CASPLPGGTEAFF. Here the CDR3 DNA reads TGTGCCAGCCCACTGCCCGGGGGCACTGAAGCTTTCTTT.

J is TRBJ1-2 and V is TRBV25-1, with TRBD1 as a possible D gene (5 bases). V was clipped by 5 bases and J by 5 bases, with 18 bases between them. Per the germline V gene, CDR1 is MGHDK and CDR2 is SYGVNS. This CDR3 contains 15 residues. CDR3 sequence reads: CASSSPWGTAYGYTF. The CDR3 DNA reads as TGTGCCAGCAGTTCCCCTTGGGGGACTGCGTATGGCTACACCTTC.

A word on this clone: A junction end diverges from the germline sequence, so it may reflect a read error. This sequence joins TRBV9 and TRBJ2-1, with TRBD1 matching 9 bases. The CDR3 has 16 residues. CDR1 and CDR2 (germline): SGDLS, YYNGEE. As DNA, the CDR3 is TGTGCCAGCAGCGTAGCGGGGACAGGGTACACCAATGACCAGTTCTTC. Its protein is CASSVAGTGYTNDQFF.

This chain uses TRBV27 with TRBJ2-1; 9 bases line up with TRBD1. V lost 6 bases to trimming and J lost 4 bases; unmatched junction nucleotides: 7. From germline, CDR1 is MNHEY and CDR2 SMNVEV (reference sequence). The CDR3 runs 15 residues. The chain's CDR3 is CASSYRGQAYNEQFF. The CDR3 DNA follows: TGTGCCAGCAGCTACAGGGGGCAGGCGTACAATGAGCAGTTCTTC.

V gene TRBV5-1 combines with J gene TRBJ1-6, with no clear D. The V end lost 2 bases, the J end lost 0 bases, and 6 bases lay between the germline ends. This CDR3 contains 15 residues. CDR1 is SGHRS, CDR2 YFSETQ, per germline. The CDR3 coding sequence is TGCGCCAGCAGCTTCGAGAGCTCCTATAATTCACCCCTCCACTTT. It translates to CASSFESSYNSPLHF.

The J gene is TRBJ1-2, the V gene TRBV14; weak D call: TRBD1 (5 bases). Trimming took 8 bases from V and 3 from J, leaving 7 bases between them. The CDR3 totals 11 residues. Germline CDR1 reads SGHDN; CDR2 reads FVKESK. This CDR3 reads CASGGYYGYTF. CDR3 in DNA: TGTGCCAGCGGGGGGTACTATGGCTACACCTTC.

A note on this clone: This sample also contains other DNA sequences that code for the same CDR3. V gene TRBV28 combines with J gene TRBJ1-2; no clear D gene. V was cut by 3 bases and J by 3 bases, with 5 bases left in between. This CDR3 is 12 amino acids long. Germline CDR1 is MDHEN and CDR2 is SYDVKM. In DNA form, the CDR3 reads TGTGCCAGCAGTTTTCGTGACTATGGCTACACCTTC. As protein: CASSFRDYGYTF.

The J gene is TRBJ1-5, the V gene TRBV4-1, with D uncertain. Germline CDR1 and CDR2: MGHRA and YSYEKL. CDR3 length: 16 amino acids. Trimming removed 1 base at V and 0 bases at J, with 10 bases between. The CDR3 bases are TGCGCCAGCAGCCAAGTGAACGGGGATAGCAATCAGCCCCAGCATTTT. Amino acid sequence: CASSQVNGDSNQPQHF.

The chain is built from TRBV19 and TRBJ1-1, with D possibly TRBD1 on 6 matching bases. Germline CDR1 LNHDA, CDR2 SQIVND (reference sequence). Trimming left V 7 bases short and J 1 base short, with 16 bases between. The CDR3 runs to 15 residues. CDR3 DNA sequence: TGTGCCAGTAAACCCCTACGGACAGCGAACACTGAAGCTTTCTTT. This sequence encodes CASKPLRTANTEAFF.

The chain has TRBV5-4 and TRBJ1-4, with 7 bases fitting TRBD1. The germline CDR1 and CDR2 sequences are SGHNT and YYREEE (reference sequence). This CDR3 contains 15 residues. V lost 4 bases to trimming and J lost 4 bases; unmatched junction nucleotides: 7. The DNA of the CDR3 is TGTGCCAGCAGCCGGGGGGGACAGCTTAATGAAAAACTGTTTTTT. Translation gives CASSRGGQLNEKLFF. Variable domain in full (rest from reference TRBV5-4 and TRBJ1-4): ETGVTQSPTHLIKTRGQQVTLRCSSQSGHNTVSWYQQALGQGPQFIFQYYREEENGRGNFPPRFSGLQFPNYSSELNVNALELDDSALYLCASSRGGQLNEKLFFGSGTQLSVL.